This T cell receptor (beta chain) is from a study of blood T cell repertoires in COVID-19. Study details: The United States, Italy and Spain supplied acute and convalescent COVID-19 samples. Sources were T cells, B-cell-depleted T cells, or PBMCs; the material itself was cDNA or gDNA.

In the authors' workflow: The authors estimated nucleated cell counts from reference gene primer amplification. Libraries were prepared by immunoSEQ multiplex PCR; TCRdb keeps only in-frame clonotypes and omits some of them. The V and J calls and clone size were taken over from that table, and D and trimming were inferred from the DNA. The profile shows tens of thousands of clones, 90% of them singletons. Germline CDR1 reads SGHDN; CDR2 reads FVKESK. This CDR3 region has 13 residues. V was pared by 1 base and J by 6 bases, with 7 bases between. The J gene is TRBJ1-5, the V gene TRBV14; no firm D call. The sequence came from a man between 65 and 80 years old with active or convalescent COVID-19. The source material was peripheral blood. The CDR3 bases are TGTGCCAGCAGCCAAGGTCTCGGTCAGCCCCAGCATTTT. Translation: CASSQGLGQPQHF.